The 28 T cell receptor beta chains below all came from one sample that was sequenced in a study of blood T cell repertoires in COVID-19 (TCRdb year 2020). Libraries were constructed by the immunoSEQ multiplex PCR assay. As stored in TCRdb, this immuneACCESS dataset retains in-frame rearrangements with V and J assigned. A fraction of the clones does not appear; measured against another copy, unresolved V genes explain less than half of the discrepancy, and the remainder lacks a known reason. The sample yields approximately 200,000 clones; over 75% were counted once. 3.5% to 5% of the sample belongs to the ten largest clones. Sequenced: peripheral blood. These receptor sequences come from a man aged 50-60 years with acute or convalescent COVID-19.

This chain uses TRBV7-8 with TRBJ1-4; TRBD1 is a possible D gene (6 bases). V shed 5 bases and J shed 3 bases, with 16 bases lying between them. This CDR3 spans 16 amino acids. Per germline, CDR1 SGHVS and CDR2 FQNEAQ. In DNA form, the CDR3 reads TGTGCCAGCAGCCTGGACAGATTTCGTTCTAATGAAAAACTGTTTTTT. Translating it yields CASSLDRFRSNEKLFF.

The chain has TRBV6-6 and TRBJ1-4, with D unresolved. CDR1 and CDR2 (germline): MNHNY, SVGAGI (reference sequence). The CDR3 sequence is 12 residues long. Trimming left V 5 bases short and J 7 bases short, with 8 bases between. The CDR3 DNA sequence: TGTGCCAGCAGTCCGCCGGGTGAAAAACTGTTTTTT. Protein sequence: CASSPPGEKLFF.

DNA for the CDR3: TGTGCCAGCAGCTTAGAATTCCCCCTCGGTTTTGAAAAACTGTTTTTT. It yields the protein CASSLEFPLGFEKLFF. The J gene is TRBJ1-4, the V gene TRBV7-9; no definite D call. The V and J ends lost 1 base and 7 bases respectively, with 16 bases between them. Germline V gene lookup returns CDR1 SEHNR and CDR2 FQNEAQ (reference sequence). This CDR3 has 16 amino acids.

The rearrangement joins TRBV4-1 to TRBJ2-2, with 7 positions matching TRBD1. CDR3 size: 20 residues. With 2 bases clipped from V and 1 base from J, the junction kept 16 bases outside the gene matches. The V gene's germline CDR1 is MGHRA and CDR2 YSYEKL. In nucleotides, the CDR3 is TGCGCCAGCAGCCAATTACAGGGGTCTCTCTCAATCCAGAACACCGGGGAGCTGTTTTTT. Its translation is CASSQLQGSLSIQNTGELFF.

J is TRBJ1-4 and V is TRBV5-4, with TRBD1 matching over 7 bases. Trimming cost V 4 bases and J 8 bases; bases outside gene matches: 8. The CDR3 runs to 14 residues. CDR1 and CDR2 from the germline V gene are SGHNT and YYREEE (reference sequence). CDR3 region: CASSAGTEIEKLFF. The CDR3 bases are TGTGCCAGCAGCGCCGGGACAGAAATAGAAAAACTGTTTTTT.

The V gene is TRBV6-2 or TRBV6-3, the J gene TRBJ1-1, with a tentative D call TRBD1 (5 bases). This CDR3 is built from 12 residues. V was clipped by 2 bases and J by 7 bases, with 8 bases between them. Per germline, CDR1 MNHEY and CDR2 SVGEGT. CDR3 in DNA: TGTGCCAGCAGTTACGGGGGGAATGAAGCTTTCTTT. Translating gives CASSYGGNEAFF.

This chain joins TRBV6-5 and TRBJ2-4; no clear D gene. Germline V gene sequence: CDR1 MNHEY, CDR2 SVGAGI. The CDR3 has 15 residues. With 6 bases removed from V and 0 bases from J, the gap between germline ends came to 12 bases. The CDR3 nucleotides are TGTGCCAGCAGCGACGGGTTCTTAGCCAAAAACATTCAGTACTTC. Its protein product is CASSDGFLAKNIQYF.

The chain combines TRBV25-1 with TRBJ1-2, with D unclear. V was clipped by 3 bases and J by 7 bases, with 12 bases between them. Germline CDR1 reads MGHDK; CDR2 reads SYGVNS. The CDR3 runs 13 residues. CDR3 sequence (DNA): TGTGCCAGCAGTGAGGCAGGAGGTCTTGGCTACACCTTC. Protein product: CASSEAGGLGYTF.

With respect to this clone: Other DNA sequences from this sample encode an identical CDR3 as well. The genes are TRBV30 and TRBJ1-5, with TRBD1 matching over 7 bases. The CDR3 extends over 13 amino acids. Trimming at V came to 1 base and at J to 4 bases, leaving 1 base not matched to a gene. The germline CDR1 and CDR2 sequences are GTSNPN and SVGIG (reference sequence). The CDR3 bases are TGTGCCTGGAGTGGACAGGGAAATCAGCCCCAGCATTTT. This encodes CAWSGQGNQPQHF.

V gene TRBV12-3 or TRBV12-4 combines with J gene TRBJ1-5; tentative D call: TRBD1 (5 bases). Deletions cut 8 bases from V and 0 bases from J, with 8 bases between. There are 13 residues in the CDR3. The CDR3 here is CASRGTSNQPQHF. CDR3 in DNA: TGTGCCAGCCGCGGGACTAGCAATCAGCCCCAGCATTTT.

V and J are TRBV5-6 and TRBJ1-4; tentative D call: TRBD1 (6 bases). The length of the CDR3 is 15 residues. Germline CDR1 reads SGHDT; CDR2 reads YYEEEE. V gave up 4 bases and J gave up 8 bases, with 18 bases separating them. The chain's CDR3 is CASSGEPGVGEKLFF. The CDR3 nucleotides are TGTGCCAGCAGCGGGGAACCAGGGGTAGGGGAAAAACTGTTTTTT.

CDR3: CASRATSASFTDTQYF. The CDR3 DNA reads TGCGCCAGCAGGGCGACTAGCGCATCCTTCACAGATACGCAGTATTTT. This chain joins TRBV5-1 and TRBJ2-3; 8 bases fit TRBD2. CDR1 and CDR2 from the germline V gene are SGHRS and YFSETQ. The CDR3 has 16 residues. Losses at the gene ends were 5 bases for V and 2 bases for J; bases not matched to a gene: 10. The whole variable domain, remainder taken from reference TRBV5-1 and TRBJ2-3, is KAGVTQTPRYLIKTRGQQVTLSCSPISGHRSVSWYQQTPGQGLQFLFEYFSETQRNKGNFPGRFSGRQFSNSRSEMNVSTLELGDSALYLCASRATSASFTDTQYFGPGTRLTVL.

The CDR3 bases are TGCGCCAGCAGCTTATACGACAGCTTTAATCAGCCCCAGCATTTT. Its protein product is CASSLYDSFNQPQHF. The gene calls are TRBV5-1 and TRBJ1-5; TRBD1 might be the D (5 bases). The germline CDR1 and CDR2 sequences are SGHRS and YFSETQ. The CDR3 is 15 amino acids. Trimming removed 2 bases at V and 4 bases at J, with 13 bases between.

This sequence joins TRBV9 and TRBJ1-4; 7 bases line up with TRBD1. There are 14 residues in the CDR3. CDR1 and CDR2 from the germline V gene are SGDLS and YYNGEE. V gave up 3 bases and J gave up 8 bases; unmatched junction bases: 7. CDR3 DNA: TGTGCCAGCAGCGCCGGGACAGTTTACGAAAAACTGTTTTTT. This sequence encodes CASSAGTVYEKLFF.

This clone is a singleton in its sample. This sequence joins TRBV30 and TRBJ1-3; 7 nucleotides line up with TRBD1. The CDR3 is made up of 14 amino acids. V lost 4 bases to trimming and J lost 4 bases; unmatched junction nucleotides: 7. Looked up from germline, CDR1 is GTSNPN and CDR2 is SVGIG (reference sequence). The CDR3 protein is CAWKDRASGNTIYF. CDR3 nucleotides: TGTGCCTGGAAAGACAGGGCTTCGGGAAACACCATATATTTT.

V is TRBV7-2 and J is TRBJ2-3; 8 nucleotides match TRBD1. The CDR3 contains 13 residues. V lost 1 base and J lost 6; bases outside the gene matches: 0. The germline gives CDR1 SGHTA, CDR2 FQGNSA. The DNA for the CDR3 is TGTGCCAGCAGCTTAGGGACAGGGGATACGCAGTATTTT. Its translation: CASSLGTGDTQYF.

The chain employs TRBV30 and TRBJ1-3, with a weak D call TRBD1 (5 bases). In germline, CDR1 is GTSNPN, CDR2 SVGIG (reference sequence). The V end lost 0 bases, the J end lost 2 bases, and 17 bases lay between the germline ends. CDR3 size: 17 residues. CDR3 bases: TGTGCCTGGAGTGTACGGGGCGGGACGATAGCTGGAAACACCATATATTTT. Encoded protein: CAWSVRGGTIAGNTIYF.

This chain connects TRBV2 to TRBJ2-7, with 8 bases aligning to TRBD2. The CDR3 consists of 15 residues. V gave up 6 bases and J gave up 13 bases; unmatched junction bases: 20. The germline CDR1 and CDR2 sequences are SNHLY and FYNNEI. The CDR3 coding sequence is TGTGCCAGCAGACCCCAGGGAGCGGGGGCGTCGACCACTTACTTC. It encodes CASRPQGAGASTTYF.

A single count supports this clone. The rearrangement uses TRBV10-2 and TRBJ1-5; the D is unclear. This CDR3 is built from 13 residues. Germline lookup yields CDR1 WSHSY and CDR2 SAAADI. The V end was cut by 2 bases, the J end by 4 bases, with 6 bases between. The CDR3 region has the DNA TGCGCCAGCAGTGAGCCCGGGAATCAGCCCCAGCATTTT. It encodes CASSEPGNQPQHF.

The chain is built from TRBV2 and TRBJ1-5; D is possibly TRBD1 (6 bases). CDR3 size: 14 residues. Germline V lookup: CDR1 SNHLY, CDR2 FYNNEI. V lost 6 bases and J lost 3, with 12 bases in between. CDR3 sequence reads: CASRARQDNQPQHF. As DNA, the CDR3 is TGTGCCAGCAGAGCCCGACAGGACAATCAGCCCCAGCATTTT.

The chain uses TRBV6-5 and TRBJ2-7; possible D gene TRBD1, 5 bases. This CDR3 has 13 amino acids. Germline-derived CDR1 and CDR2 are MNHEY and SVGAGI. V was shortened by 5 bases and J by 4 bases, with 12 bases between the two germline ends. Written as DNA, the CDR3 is TGTGCCAGCAGTCCGCGGCCAGGGTACGAGCAGTACTTC. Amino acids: CASSPRPGYEQYF.

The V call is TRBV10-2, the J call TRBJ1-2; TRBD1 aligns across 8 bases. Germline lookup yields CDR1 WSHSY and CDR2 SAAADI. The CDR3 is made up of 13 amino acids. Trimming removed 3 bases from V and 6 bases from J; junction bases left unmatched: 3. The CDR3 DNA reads TGCGCCAGCAGTGACATGGACAGGGATGGCTACACCTTC. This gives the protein CASSDMDRDGYTF.

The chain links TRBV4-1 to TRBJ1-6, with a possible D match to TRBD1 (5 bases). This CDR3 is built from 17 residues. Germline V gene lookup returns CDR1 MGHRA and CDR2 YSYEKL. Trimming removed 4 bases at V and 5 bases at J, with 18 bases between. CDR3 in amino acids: CASSLTSPGPNNSPLHF. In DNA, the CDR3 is TGCGCCAGCAGCCTCACAAGTCCAGGGCCCAATAATTCACCCCTCCACTTT.

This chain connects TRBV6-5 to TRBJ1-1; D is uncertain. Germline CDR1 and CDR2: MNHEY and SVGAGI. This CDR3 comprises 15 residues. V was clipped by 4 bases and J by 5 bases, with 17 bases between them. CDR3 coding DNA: TGTGCCAGCAGTTCGCCGTCGGCAGGCTTGACTGAAGCTTTCTTT. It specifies CASSSPSAGLTEAFF.

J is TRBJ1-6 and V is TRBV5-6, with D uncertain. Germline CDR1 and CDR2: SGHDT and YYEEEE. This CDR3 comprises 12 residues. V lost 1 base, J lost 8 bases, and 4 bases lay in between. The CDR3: CASSLRYSPLHF. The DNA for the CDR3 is TGTGCCAGCAGCTTGCGGTATTCACCCCTCCACTTT.

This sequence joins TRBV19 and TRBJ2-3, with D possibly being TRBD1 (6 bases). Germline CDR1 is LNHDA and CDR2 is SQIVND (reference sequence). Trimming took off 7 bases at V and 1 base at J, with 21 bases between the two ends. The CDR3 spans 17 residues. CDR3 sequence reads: CASTALTGSWGTDTQYF. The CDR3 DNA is TGTGCCAGTACCGCCCTTACAGGGTCCTGGGGCACAGATACGCAGTATTTT.

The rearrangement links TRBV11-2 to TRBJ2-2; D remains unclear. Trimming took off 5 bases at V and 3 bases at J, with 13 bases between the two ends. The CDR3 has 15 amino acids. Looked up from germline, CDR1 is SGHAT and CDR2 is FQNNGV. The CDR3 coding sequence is TGTGCCAGCAGCCCAACATACAGACACACCGGGGAGCTGTTTTTT. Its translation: CASSPTYRHTGELFF.

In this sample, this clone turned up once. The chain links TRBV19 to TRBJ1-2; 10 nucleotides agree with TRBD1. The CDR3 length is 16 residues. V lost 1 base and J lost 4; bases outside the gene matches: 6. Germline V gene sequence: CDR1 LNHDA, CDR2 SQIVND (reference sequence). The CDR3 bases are TGTGCCAGTAGTATAGTCGGGACAGGGGACACCTATGGCTACACCTTC. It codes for CASSIVGTGDTYGYTF.